Listed here are 15 T cell receptor beta chains from one sample, sequenced in a study of Graves' ophthalmopathy and Graves' hyperthyroidism (dated by TCRdb to 2016 to 2019). Sequencing took place on an Illumina HiSeq 2000. For repertoire sequencing, TCR beta CDR3 regions were amplified from RNA transcripts. HTBI primers and the Qiagen OneStep RT-PCR kit were used in a first-round RT-PCR, which was followed by a second-round multiplex PCR, size selection and purification. TCRdb reran the public reads through fastp at Q25 and MiXCR, keeping productive beta chains. CDR3 protein sequences are deduplicated, and each keeps its most common genes and DNA. This sample comprises roughly 500,000 distinct CDR3 sequences, over 13% of them detected only once. Of the sample, around 9.8% is held by the ten largest clones. Sequenced sample: blood. The source is a woman under 40 with Graves' ophthalmopathy. Donor details come from another sample of the same person, matched by shared clones.

At least ten counts were recorded for this clonotype. J is TRBJ1-5 and V is TRBV12-5, with D possibly being TRBD1 (5 bases). V was clipped by 1 base and J by 0 bases, with 7 bases between them. In germline, CDR1 is LGHNT, CDR2 FRNRAP. This CDR3 contains 15 residues. CDR3 sequence reads: CASGLGGDSNQPQHF. The CDR3 DNA reads TGTGCTAGTGGTTTGGGGGGGGATAGCAATCAGCCCCAGCATTTT.

This clonotype was seen many times. This rearrangement joins TRBV11-2 to TRBJ1-1, with TRBD1 as a possible D gene (6 bases). Germline assignment: CDR1 SGHAT and CDR2 FQNNGV. This CDR3 region has 17 residues. V was trimmed by 2 bases and J by 2 bases, leaving 18 bases between them. The CDR3 loop is CASSLNGELGTNTEAFF. DNA for the CDR3: TGTGCCAGCAGCTTAAATGGAGAGCTAGGGACAAACACTGAAGCTTTCTTT.

Ten or more counts support this clonotype. This chain joins TRBV12-3 or TRBV12-4 and TRBJ1-5; D uncertain. Trimming cost V 3 bases and J 0 bases, with 9 bases left between them. The CDR3 is 15 amino acids. In DNA form, the CDR3 reads TGTGCCAGCAGTTTTCGCCATTATAGCAATCAGCCCCAGCATTTT. It translates to CASSFRHYSNQPQHF.

This clonotype was detected ten times or more. V is TRBV30 and J is TRBJ1-6; D is undetermined. The CDR3 is made up of 16 amino acids. Per germline, CDR1 GTSNPN and CDR2 SVGIG (reference sequence). The V end was cut by 1 base, the J end by 0 bases, with 10 bases between. CDR3 residues: CAWSALWSSYNSPLHF. As DNA, the CDR3 is TGTGCCTGGAGTGCCCTCTGGAGCTCCTATAATTCACCCCTCCACTTT.

In this sample, this clonotype turned up many times. The chain employs TRBV9 and TRBJ2-7; 12 bases align to TRBD2. The CDR3 length is 17 residues. The trim removed 2 bases at V and 0 bases at J, leaving 6 bases unmatched. CDR1 and CDR2 from the germline V gene are SGDLS and YYNGEE. DNA of the CDR3: TGTGCCAGCAGCGTGGGACTAGCGGGCTTAAGCTCCTACGAGCAGTACTTC. Protein sequence: CASSVGLAGLSSYEQYF.

This chain joins TRBV5-1 and TRBJ2-5; D is perhaps TRBD2 (6 bases). The CDR3 sequence is 15 residues long. V lost 0 bases and J lost 2, with 11 bases in between. The germline CDR1 and CDR2 sequences are SGHRS and YFSETQ. CDR3 DNA sequence: TGCGCCAGCAGCTTGGCCCGGACTAAACAAGAGACCCAGTACTTC. Protein sequence: CASSLARTKQETQYF.

This clonotype was detected only a few times. The V and J genes are TRBV30 and TRBJ1-5; D is undetermined. The germline CDR1 and CDR2 sequences are GTSNPN and SVGIG (reference sequence). The CDR3 has 14 amino acids. The V end lost 1 base, the J end lost 0 bases, and 7 bases lay between the germline ends. The CDR3 nucleotides read TGTGCCTGGAGTGGAGGGTTTAGCAATCAGCCCCAGCATTTT. It specifies CAWSGGFSNQPQHF.

The chain couples TRBV6-5 to TRBJ1-4; D not resolved. V was pared by 2 bases and J by 0 bases, with 10 bases between. The CDR3 is 16 amino acids. The germline V gene has CDR1 MNHEY and CDR2 SVGAGI. The CDR3 nucleotides are TGTGCCAGCAGTTACGGCCAAGCTGCAACTAATGAAAAACTGTTTTTT. This translates into CASSYGQAATNEKLFF.

The rearrangement uses TRBV12-3 or TRBV12-4 and TRBJ2-2; TRBD2 matches at 13 bases. CDR3 length: 17 amino acids. Unmatched junction bases numbered 4, after V lost 6 bases and J lost 0 bases. The CDR3 DNA reads as TGTGCCAGCAGCACCACTAGCGGGGGGGCGAACACCGGGGAGCTGTTTTTT. Its translation: CASSTTSGGANTGELFF.

This clonotype was counted a few times. A read error may be the cause here, since a much bigger clone is one base away. The rearrangement links TRBV11-3 to TRBJ1-1, with unresolved D. Per germline, CDR1 SGHNT and CDR2 YENEEA. This CDR3 region has 13 residues. Here the CDR3 reads CASSLEENTEACF. As DNA, the CDR3 is TGTGCCAGCAGCTTAGAGGAGAACACTGAAGCTTGCTTT.

This clonotype has ten or more counts. The V and J genes are TRBV6-1 and TRBJ1-2; D call uncertain. This CDR3 has 12 amino acids. The V end lost 10 bases, the J end lost 3 bases, and 12 bases lay between the germline ends. Germline V gene data show CDR1 as MNHNS and CDR2 as SASEGT. The CDR3 bases are TGTGCCATCCTGGGTAGCTACTATGGCTACACCTTC. It is translated as CAILGSYYGYTF.

This clonotype was picked up a small number of times. The CDR3 DNA follows: TGTGCCAGCAGCCAATCCCGGGACAGGGGCTATCAGCCCCAGCATTTT. Its protein is CASSQSRDRGYQPQHF. The chain recombines TRBV3-1 with TRBJ1-5, with 10 nucleotides matching TRBD1. V was clipped by 2 bases and J by 5 bases; unmatched bases: 6. CDR3 length: 16 residues. Germline CDR1 reads LGHDT; CDR2 reads YNNKEL (reference sequence).

This clonotype appeared many times. V usage is TRBV6-5 and J usage is TRBJ1-6; a weak D match, TRBD1 (5 bases). The CDR3 length is 15 residues. Germline V gene sequence: CDR1 MNHEY, CDR2 SVGAGI. The ends were cut back, 4 bases at V and 9 bases at J, with 16 bases in the middle. CDR3 loop: CASSSTGPEGSPLHF. In nucleotides, the CDR3 is TGTGCCAGCAGTTCCACAGGCCCCGAGGGTTCACCCCTCCACTTT.

This clonotype was seen at least ten times. This chain joins TRBV7-3 and TRBJ1-5; no clear D. The CDR3 is 13 amino acids. Germline V gives CDR1 SGHTA, CDR2 FQGTGA. The ends were cut back, 0 bases at V and 5 bases at J, with 5 bases in the middle. CDR3 loop: CASSLTEDQPQHF. DNA of the CDR3: TGTGCCAGCAGCTTAACAGAAGATCAGCCCCAGCATTTT.

Many counts were recorded for this clonotype. This chain uses TRBV30 with TRBJ1-1; D call uncertain. This CDR3 has 12 residues. CDR1 and CDR2 from the germline V gene are GTSNPN and SVGIG (reference sequence). The ends were cut back, 4 bases at V and 4 bases at J, with 10 bases in the middle. The CDR3 coding sequence is TGTGCCTGGACCCTCCAGAGCACTGAAGCTTTCTTT. Residues: CAWTLQSTEAFF. Full variable domain (missing parts from reference TRBV30 and TRBJ1-1): SQTIHQWPATLVQPVGSPLSLECTVEGTSNPNLYWYRQAAGRGLQLLFYSVGIGQISSEVPQNLSASRPQDRQFILSSKKLLLSDSGFYLCAWTLQSTEAFFGQGTRLTVV.